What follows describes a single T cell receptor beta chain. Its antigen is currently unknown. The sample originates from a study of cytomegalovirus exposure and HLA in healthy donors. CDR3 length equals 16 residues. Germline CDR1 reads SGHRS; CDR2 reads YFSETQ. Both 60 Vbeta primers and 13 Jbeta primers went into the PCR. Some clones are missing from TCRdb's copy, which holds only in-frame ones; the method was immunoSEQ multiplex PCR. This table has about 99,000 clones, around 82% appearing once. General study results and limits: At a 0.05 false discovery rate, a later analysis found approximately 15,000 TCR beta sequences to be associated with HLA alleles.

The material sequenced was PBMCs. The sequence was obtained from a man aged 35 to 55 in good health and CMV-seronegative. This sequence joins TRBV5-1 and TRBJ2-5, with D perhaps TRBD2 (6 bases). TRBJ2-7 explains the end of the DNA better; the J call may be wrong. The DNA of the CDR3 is TGCGCCAGCAGCTTGGCCGGAGCGGGCCTCACTTCCGAGCAGTACTTC. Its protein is CASSLAGAGLTSEQYF.